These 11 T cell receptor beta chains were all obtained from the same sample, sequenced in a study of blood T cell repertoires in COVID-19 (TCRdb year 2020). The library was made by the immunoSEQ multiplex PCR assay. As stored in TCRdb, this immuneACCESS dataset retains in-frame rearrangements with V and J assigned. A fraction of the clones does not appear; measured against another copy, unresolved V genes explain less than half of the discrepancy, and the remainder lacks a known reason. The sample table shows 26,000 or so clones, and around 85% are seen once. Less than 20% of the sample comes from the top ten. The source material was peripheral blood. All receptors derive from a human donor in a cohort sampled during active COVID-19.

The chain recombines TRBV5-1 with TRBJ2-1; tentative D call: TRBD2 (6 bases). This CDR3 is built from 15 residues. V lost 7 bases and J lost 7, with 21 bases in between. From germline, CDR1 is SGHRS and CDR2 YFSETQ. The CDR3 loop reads CASWGGNTFGNEQFF. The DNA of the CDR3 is TGCGCCAGCTGGGGCGGGAACACTTTCGGGAATGAGCAGTTCTTC.

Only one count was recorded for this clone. The CDR3 DNA reads as TGCGCCAGCCTGGCACAGGGACGGAACGGCGGGGAGCTGTTTTTT. Encoded protein: CASLAQGRNGGELFF. V is TRBV5-1 and J is TRBJ2-2, with TRBD1 as a possible D gene (6 bases). Per the germline V gene, CDR1 is SGHRS and CDR2 is YFSETQ. Between the trimmed V and J ends, which lost 7 bases and 7 bases, there was a span of 20 bases. The CDR3 loop spans 15 amino acids.

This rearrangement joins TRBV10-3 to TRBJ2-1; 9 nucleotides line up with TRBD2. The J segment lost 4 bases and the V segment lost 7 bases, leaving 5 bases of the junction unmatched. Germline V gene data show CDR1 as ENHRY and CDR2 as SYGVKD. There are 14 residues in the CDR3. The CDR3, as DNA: TGTGCCATCAATCCTAGCGGGGCTTACAATGAGCAGTTCTTC. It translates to CAINPSGAYNEQFF.

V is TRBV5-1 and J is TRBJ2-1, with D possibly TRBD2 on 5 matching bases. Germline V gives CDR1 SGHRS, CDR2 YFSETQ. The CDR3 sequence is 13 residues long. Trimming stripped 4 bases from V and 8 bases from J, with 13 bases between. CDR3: CASSSGYSDEQFF. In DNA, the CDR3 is TGCGCCAGCAGCAGCGGATACTCGGATGAGCAGTTCTTC.

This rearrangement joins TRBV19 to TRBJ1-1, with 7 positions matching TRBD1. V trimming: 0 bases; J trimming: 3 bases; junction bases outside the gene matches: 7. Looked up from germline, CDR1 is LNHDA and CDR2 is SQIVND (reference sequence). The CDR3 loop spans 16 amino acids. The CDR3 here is CASSIETTGRDTEAFF. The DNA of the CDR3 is TGTGCCAGTAGTATAGAGACGACAGGGCGGGACACTGAAGCTTTCTTT.

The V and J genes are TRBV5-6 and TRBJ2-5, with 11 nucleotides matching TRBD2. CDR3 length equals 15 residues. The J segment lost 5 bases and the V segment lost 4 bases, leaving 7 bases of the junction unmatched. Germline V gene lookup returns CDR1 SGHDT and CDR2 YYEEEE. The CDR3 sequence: CASSDIAGGRETQYF. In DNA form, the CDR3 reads TGTGCCAGCAGCGATATAGCGGGGGGGCGTGAGACCCAGTACTTC.

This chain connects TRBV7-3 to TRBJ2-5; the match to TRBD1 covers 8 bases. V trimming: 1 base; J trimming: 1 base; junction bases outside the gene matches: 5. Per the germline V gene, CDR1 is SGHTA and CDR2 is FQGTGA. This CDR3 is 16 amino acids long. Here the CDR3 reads CASSLNAGGGQETQYF. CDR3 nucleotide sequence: TGTGCCAGCAGCTTAAATGCAGGGGGCGGCCAAGAGACCCAGTACTTC.

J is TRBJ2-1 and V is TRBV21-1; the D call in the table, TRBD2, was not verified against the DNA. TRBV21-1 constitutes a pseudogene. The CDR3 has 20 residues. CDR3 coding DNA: TGTGCCAGCAGCAACTCCCCCGGGGGAGGGAGCGATTTTTCCTACAATGAGCAGTTCTTC. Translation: CASSNSPGGGSDFSYNEQFF.

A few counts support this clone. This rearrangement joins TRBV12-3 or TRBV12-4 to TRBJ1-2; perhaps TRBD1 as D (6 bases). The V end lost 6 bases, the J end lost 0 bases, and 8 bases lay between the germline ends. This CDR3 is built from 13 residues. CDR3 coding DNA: TGTGCCAGCAGCCGGACAGCTAACTATGGCTACACCTTC. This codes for CASSRTANYGYTF.

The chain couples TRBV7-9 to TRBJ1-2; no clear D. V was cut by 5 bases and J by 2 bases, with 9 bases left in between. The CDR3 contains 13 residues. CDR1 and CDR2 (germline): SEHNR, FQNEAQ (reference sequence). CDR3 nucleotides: TGTGCCAGCAGCCGAGACACCAACTATGGCTACACCTTC. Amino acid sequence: CASSRDTNYGYTF.

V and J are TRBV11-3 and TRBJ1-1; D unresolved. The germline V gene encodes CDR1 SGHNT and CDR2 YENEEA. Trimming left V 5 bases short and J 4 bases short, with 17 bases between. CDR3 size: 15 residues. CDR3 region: CASSLADSKGTEAFF. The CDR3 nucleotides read TGTGCCAGCAGCCTTGCCGACTCGAAAGGCACTGAAGCTTTCTTT.